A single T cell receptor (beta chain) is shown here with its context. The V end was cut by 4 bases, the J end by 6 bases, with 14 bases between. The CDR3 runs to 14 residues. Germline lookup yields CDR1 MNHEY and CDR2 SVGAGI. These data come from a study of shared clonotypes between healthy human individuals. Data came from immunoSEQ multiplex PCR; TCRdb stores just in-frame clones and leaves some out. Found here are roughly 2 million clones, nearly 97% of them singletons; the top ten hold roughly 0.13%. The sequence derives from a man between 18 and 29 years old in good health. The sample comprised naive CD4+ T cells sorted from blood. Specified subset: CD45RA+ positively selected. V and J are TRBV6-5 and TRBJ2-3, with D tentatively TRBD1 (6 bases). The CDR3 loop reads CASSSDRTRDTQYF. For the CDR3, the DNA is TGTGCCAGCAGTTCTGACAGGACCAGGGATACGCAGTATTTT.